A single sample is the source of the 24 T cell receptor beta chains below, sequenced in a study of shared clonotypes between healthy human individuals. Clones were sequenced by immunoSEQ multiplex PCR, and TCRdb holds only the in-frame ones, with some missing. The sample contains roughly 450,000 clones, approximately 79% of which appear only once. The sequencing input was PBMCs. The source is a woman between 35 and 50 years old in good health. Some clones in this sample may be carry-over from other donors' samples.

At least ten counts were recorded for this clone. V is TRBV5-1 and J is TRBJ2-1; 7 nucleotides match TRBD2. Germline V gives CDR1 SGHRS, CDR2 YFSETQ. CDR3 length: 15 amino acids. The ends lost 0 bases at V and 4 bases at J; junction bases unmatched: 4. CDR3 nucleotide sequence: TGCGCCAGCAGCTTGGAAGCGGGACCATACAATGAGCAGTTCTTC. Amino acids: CASSLEAGPYNEQFF. Looking up the rest from reference TRBV5-1 and TRBJ2-1 gives the full variable domain: KAGVTQTPRYLIKTRGQQVTLSCSPISGHRSVSWYQQTPGQGLQFLFEYFSETQRNKGNFPGRFSGRQFSNSRSEMNVSTLELGDSALYLCASSLEAGPYNEQFFGPGTRLTVL.

This rearrangement joins TRBV6-1 to TRBJ1-1, with D possibly TRBD1 on 5 matching bases. The CDR3 contains 13 residues. Germline CDR1 and CDR2: MNHNS and SASEGT. V gave up 8 bases and J gave up 1 base, with 11 bases separating them. CDR3 sequence: CASLIGQNTEAFF. In DNA form, the CDR3 reads TGTGCCAGCCTTATCGGACAGAACACTGAAGCTTTCTTT.

The chain has TRBV6-6 and TRBJ1-1; 9 bases are a match to TRBD1. The V segment lost 5 bases and the J segment 5 bases; nucleotides outside the gene matches: 9. The germline V gene has CDR1 MNHNY and CDR2 SVGAGI (reference sequence). This CDR3 has 15 amino acids. CDR3 nucleotides: TGTGCCAGCAGTAACTACAGGGGGCGAGGGACTGAAGCTTTCTTT. The encoded protein is CASSNYRGRGTEAFF.

The J gene is TRBJ2-1, the V gene TRBV6-5; no definite D call. The ends were cut back, 2 bases at V and 2 bases at J, with 7 bases in the middle. This CDR3 has 14 residues. In germline, CDR1 is MNHEY, CDR2 SVGAGI. The CDR3 DNA is TGTGCCAGCAGTTACGGCAGAACCTACAATGAGCAGTTCTTC. Its protein is CASSYGRTYNEQFF.

The chain combines TRBV18 with TRBJ1-2; weak D call: TRBD1 (5 bases). Germline V lookup: CDR1 KGHSH, CDR2 LQKENI. Deletions cut 2 bases from V and 0 bases from J, with 13 bases between. This CDR3 spans 16 amino acids. The CDR3 DNA sequence: TGTGCCAGCTCACCAAATGTAGGGGCCGCTAACTATGGCTACACCTTC. Protein sequence: CASSPNVGAANYGYTF.

The gene calls are TRBV11-3 and TRBJ2-7, with 10 positions matching TRBD2. V lost 1 base to trimming and J lost 8 bases; unmatched junction nucleotides: 8. Germline CDR1 and CDR2: SGHNT and YENEEA. The length of the CDR3 is 15 residues. The CDR3 nucleotides are TGTGCCAGCAGCTTAGGCGGCCTAGCGGGAGCCAAGCAGTACTTC. Amino acids: CASSLGGLAGAKQYF.

The rearrangement uses TRBV4-3 and TRBJ1-1; 7 nucleotides match TRBD1. V lost 5 bases to trimming and J lost 5 bases; unmatched junction nucleotides: 11. The CDR3 sequence is 15 residues long. CDR1 and CDR2 from the germline V gene are LGHNA and YSLEER. CDR3 region: CASSFRQGAGTEAFF. In DNA, the CDR3 is TGCGCCAGCAGCTTCCGACAGGGCGCGGGGACTGAAGCTTTCTTT.

V and J are TRBV5-6 and TRBJ2-5; D gene unclear. Trimming removed 2 bases from V and 1 base from J, with 9 bases in between. The germline CDR1 and CDR2 sequences are SGHDT and YYEEEE. The CDR3 runs 14 residues. DNA of the CDR3: TGTGCCAGCAGCTTCCTAAGCCCCCAAGAGACCCAGTACTTC. Translation: CASSFLSPQETQYF.

The sample holds a few counts of this clone. The genes are TRBV29-1 and TRBJ1-1; a possible D gene is TRBD1 (5 bases). Deletions cut 3 bases from V and 1 base from J, with 9 bases between. From germline, CDR1 is SQVTM and CDR2 ANQGSEA. This CDR3 spans 13 amino acids. The CDR3 loop reads CSVESQGNTEAFF. The DNA for the CDR3 is TGCAGCGTTGAGTCTCAGGGGAACACTGAAGCTTTCTTT.

The chain has TRBV28 and TRBJ2-7; a weak D match, TRBD2 (6 bases). The length of the CDR3 is 14 residues. Germline V CDR1 and CDR2: MDHEN, SYDVKM. The V end was cut by 10 bases, the J end by 3 bases, with 19 bases between. The CDR3: CATREGTSNYEQYF. The CDR3 nucleotides are TGTGCCACCAGAGAGGGCACTAGCAACTACGAGCAGTACTTC. The full variable domain, its missing parts supplied by reference TRBV28 and TRBJ2-7, is DVKVTQSSRYLVKRTGEKVFLECVQDMDHENMFWYRQDPGLGLRLIYFSYDVKMKEKGDIPEGYSVSREKKERFSLILESASTNQTSMYLCATREGTSNYEQYFGPGTRLTVT.

This CDR3 reads CASSLSDWSYEQYF. CDR3 nucleotide sequence: TGTGCCAGCAGTTTATCGGACTGGTCCTACGAGCAGTACTTC. The chain couples TRBV28 to TRBJ2-7; D might be TRBD2 (5 bases). The CDR3 has 14 amino acids. Germline values: CDR1 MDHEN, CDR2 SYDVKM. V was trimmed by 1 base and J by 1 base, leaving 8 bases between them.

The rearrangement joins TRBV14 to TRBJ2-7, with TRBD2 matching 8 bases. Trimming removed 0 bases from V and 4 bases from J; junction bases left unmatched: 8. Per germline, CDR1 SGHDN and CDR2 FVKESK. The CDR3 runs to 16 residues. This CDR3 reads CASSQDRTSKVYEQYF. In DNA, the CDR3 is TGTGCCAGCAGCCAAGATCGGACTAGCAAGGTGTACGAGCAGTACTTC.

V and J are TRBV7-9 and TRBJ1-1; TRBD1 is a possible D gene (5 bases). Germline V gene data show CDR1 as SEHNR and CDR2 as FQNEAQ (reference sequence). The CDR3 is 16 amino acids. With 5 bases removed from V and 2 bases from J, the gap between germline ends came to 18 bases. CDR3 loop: CASSVRPNRFNTEAFF. CDR3 in DNA: TGTGCCAGCAGCGTTCGCCCGAACAGGTTTAACACTGAAGCTTTCTTT.

The chain carries TRBV29-1 and TRBJ1-1; D ambiguous. With 6 bases removed from V and 4 bases from J, the gap between germline ends came to 12 bases. This CDR3 comprises 12 residues. Germline CDR1 is SQVTM and CDR2 is ANQGSEA. CDR3 nucleotide sequence: TGCAGCGTGAAACGGTCGAGCACTGAAGCTTTCTTT. Amino acid sequence: CSVKRSSTEAFF. The full variable domain, completed using reference TRBV29-1 and TRBJ1-1, is SAVISQKPSRDICQRGTSLTIQCQVDSQVTMMFWYRQQPGQSLTLIATANQGSEATYESGFVIDKFPISRPNLTFSTLTVSNMSPEDSSIYLCSVKRSSTEAFFGQGTRLTVV.

The chain carries TRBV7-2 and TRBJ2-3, with TRBD2 matching over 9 bases. This CDR3 contains 16 residues. From germline, CDR1 is SGHTA and CDR2 FQGNSA. The V and J ends lost 4 bases and 3 bases, in that order; junction bases with no gene match: 8. CDR3 in DNA: TGTGCCAGCAGCTCTCGTAGCGGGAGTAGTACAGATACGCAGTATTTT. As protein: CASSSRSGSSTDTQYF.

The rearrangement joins TRBV7-6 to TRBJ2-7; 10 bases are a match to TRBD2. CDR3 length equals 15 residues. Germline CDR1 reads SGHVS; CDR2 reads FNYEAQ. V trimming: 5 bases; J trimming: 4 bases; junction bases outside the gene matches: 8. The CDR3 DNA is TGTGCCAGCAGCCCACGGACTAGCGGACTATACGAGCAGTACTTC. Amino acid sequence: CASSPRTSGLYEQYF.

The chain combines TRBV5-1 with TRBJ1-6; D unclear. Germline loops: CDR1 SGHRS, CDR2 YFSETQ. Trimming cost V 3 bases and J 5 bases, with 12 bases left between them. This CDR3 is 15 amino acids long. CDR3 sequence: CASSSTTGNNSPLHF. The CDR3 DNA reads as TGCGCCAGCAGCTCGACAACTGGGAATAATTCACCCCTCCACTTT.

The chain is built from TRBV4-2 and TRBJ1-2, with 8 bases fitting TRBD1. The CDR3 has 16 amino acids. V was clipped by 1 base and J by 3 bases; unmatched bases: 7. CDR1 and CDR2 from the germline V gene are LGHNA and YNFKEQ. The CDR3 loop reads CASSQASGTGDYGYTF. The DNA for the CDR3 is TGTGCCAGCAGCCAAGCCTCGGGGACAGGCGACTATGGCTACACCTTC.

This rearrangement joins TRBV6-1 to TRBJ2-7; possibly TRBD1 for D (6 bases). Trimming removed 7 bases from V and 0 bases from J, with 16 bases in between. The CDR3 contains 15 residues. Germline V gene lookup returns CDR1 MNHNS and CDR2 SASEGT. Written as DNA, the CDR3 is TGTGCCAGCAATCCCCCCCAGGGGAGCTCCTACGAGCAGTACTTC. This encodes CASNPPQGSSYEQYF.

The chain uses TRBV5-1 and TRBJ1-3; possibly TRBD1 for D (6 bases). V was cut by 4 bases and J by 0 bases, with 11 bases left in between. This CDR3 has 15 residues. Germline CDR1 and CDR2: SGHRS and YFSETQ. The DNA for the CDR3 is TGCGCCAGCAGCCCCGGGACAATCTCTGGAAACACCATATATTTT. As protein: CASSPGTISGNTIYF.

The V gene is TRBV19, the J gene TRBJ2-1; D call uncertain. The CDR3 sequence is 15 residues long. Germline CDR1 and CDR2: LNHDA and SQIVND (reference sequence). Trimming pared 5 bases from V and 9 bases from J, leaving 20 bases between. The CDR3 nucleotides read TGTGCCAGTAGTTTAGGACCCCAAGAATATCGTGAGCAGTTCTTC. As protein: CASSLGPQEYREQFF.

The chain uses TRBV18 and TRBJ2-7, with D perhaps being TRBD1 or TRBD2 (5 bases each). Germline V gene data show CDR1 as KGHSH and CDR2 as LQKENI. This CDR3 spans 14 amino acids. V was pared by 3 bases and J by 2 bases, with 11 bases between. The CDR3 sequence is CASSPRDGTYEQYF. The DNA of the CDR3 is TGTGCCAGCTCACCGAGGGACGGAACCTACGAGCAGTACTTC.

The chain has TRBV6-5 and TRBJ2-7; D is ambiguous. Trimming pared 0 bases from V and 3 bases from J, leaving 12 bases between. The CDR3 covers 15 residues. Germline V gives CDR1 MNHEY, CDR2 SVGAGI. The CDR3 region has the DNA TGTGCCAGCAGTTACTCGAACAGCTCAGACTACGAGCAGTACTTC. It codes for CASSYSNSSDYEQYF.

The chain has TRBV4-2 and TRBJ2-5, with D tentatively TRBD2 (6 bases). The CDR3 is 19 residues long. Trimming cost V 1 base and J 7 bases, with 28 bases left between them. CDR1 is LGHNA and CDR2 is YNFKEQ in the germline V gene. CDR3 protein: CASSQGSAIGPGVRRTQYF. The CDR3 coding sequence is TGTGCCAGCAGCCAAGGCTCAGCAATCGGTCCGGGGGTCCGTCGGACCCAGTACTTC.